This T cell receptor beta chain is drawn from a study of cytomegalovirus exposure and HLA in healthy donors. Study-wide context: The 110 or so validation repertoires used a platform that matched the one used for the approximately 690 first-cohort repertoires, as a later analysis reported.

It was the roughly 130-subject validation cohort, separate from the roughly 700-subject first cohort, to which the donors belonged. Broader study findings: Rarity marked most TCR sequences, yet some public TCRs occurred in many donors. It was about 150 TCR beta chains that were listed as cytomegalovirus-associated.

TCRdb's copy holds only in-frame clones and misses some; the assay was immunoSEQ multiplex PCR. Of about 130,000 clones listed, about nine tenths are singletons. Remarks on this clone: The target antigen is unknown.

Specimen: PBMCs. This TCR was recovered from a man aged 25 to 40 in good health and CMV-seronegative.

The CDR3 region is CASSTRETQYF. In nucleotides, the CDR3 is TGTGCCAGCAGTACCCGGGAGACCCAGTACTTC. The V call is TRBV6-5, the J call TRBJ2-5; the D is unclear. Germline CDR1 and CDR2: MNHEY and SVGAGI. The CDR3 spans 11 residues. V was shortened by 5 bases and J by 5 bases, with 6 bases between the two germline ends.